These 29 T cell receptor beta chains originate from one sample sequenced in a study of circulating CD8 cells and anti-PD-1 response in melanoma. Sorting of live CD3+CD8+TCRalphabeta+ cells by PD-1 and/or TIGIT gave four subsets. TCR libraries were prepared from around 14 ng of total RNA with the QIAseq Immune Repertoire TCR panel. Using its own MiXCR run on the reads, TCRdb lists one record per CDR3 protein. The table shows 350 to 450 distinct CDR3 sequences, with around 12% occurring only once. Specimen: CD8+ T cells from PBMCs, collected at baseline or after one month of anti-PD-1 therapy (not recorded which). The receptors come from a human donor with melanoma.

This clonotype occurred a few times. The CDR3 reads CSASRGYYEQYF. CDR3 DNA: TGCAGTGCTAGTAGGGGCTACTACGAGCAGTACTTC. This sequence joins TRBV20-1 and TRBJ2-7, with D possibly being TRBD1 (5 bases). V was shortened by 3 bases and J by 3 bases, with 9 bases between the two germline ends. Germline-derived CDR1 and CDR2 are DFQATT and SNEGSKA (reference sequence). CDR3 size: 12 residues.

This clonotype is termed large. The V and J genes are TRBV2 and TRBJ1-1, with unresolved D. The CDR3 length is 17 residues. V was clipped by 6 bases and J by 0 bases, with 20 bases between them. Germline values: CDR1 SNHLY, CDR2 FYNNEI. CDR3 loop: CASRESLADSMNTEAFF. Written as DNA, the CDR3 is TGTGCCAGCAGGGAAAGCCTAGCTGACTCCATGAACACTGAAGCTTTCTTT.

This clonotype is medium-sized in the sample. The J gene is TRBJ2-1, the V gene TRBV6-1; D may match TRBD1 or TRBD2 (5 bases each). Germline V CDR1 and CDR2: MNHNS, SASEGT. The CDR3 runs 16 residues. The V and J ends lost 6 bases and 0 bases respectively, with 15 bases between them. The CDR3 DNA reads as TGTGCCAGCAGGGGTACCGGGACGTACTCCTACAATGAGCAGTTCTTC. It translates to CASRGTGTYSYNEQFF.

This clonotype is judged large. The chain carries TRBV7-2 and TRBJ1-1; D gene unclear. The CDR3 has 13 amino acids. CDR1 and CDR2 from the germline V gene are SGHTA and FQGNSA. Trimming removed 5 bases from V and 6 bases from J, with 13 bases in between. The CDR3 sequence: CASSPGPGSEAFF. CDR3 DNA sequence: TGTGCCAGCAGCCCCGGGCCGGGGTCTGAAGCTTTCTTT.

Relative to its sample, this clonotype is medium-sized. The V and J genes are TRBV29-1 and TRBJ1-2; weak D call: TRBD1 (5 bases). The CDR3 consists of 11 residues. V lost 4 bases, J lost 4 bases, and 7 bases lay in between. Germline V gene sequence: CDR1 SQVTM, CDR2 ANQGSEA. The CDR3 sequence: CSVGDSYGYTF. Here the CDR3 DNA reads TGCAGCGTTGGTGACAGCTATGGCTACACCTTC.

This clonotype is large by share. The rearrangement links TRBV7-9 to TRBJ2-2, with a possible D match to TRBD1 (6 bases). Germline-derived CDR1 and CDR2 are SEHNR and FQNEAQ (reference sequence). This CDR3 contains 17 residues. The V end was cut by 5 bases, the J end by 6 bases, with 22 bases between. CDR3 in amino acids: CASSTTGILSFPGELFF. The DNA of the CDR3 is TGTGCCAGCAGCACAACAGGGATTTTATCGTTCCCCGGGGAGCTGTTTTTT.

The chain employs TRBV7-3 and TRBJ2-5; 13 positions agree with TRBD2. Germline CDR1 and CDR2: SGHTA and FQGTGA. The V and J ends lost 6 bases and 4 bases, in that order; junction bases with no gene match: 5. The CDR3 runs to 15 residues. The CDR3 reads CASSRLAGGVETQYF. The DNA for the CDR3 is TGTGCCAGCAGTAGACTAGCGGGAGGAGTAGAGACCCAGTACTTC.

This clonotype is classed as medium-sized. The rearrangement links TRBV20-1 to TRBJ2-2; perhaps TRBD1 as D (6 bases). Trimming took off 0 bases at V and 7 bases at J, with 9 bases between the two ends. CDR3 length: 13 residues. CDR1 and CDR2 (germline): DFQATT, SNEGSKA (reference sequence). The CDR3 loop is CSAREQGVGELFF. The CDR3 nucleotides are TGCAGTGCTAGAGAACAGGGTGTCGGGGAGCTGTTTTTT.

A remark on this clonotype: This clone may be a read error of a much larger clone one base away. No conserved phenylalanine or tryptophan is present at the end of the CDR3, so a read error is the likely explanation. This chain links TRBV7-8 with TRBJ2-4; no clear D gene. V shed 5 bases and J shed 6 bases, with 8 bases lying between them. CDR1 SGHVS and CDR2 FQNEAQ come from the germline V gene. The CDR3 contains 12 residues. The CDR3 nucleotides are TGTGCCAGCAGCGCAGAGCGAAACATTCAGTACTCC. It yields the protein CASSAERNIQYS.

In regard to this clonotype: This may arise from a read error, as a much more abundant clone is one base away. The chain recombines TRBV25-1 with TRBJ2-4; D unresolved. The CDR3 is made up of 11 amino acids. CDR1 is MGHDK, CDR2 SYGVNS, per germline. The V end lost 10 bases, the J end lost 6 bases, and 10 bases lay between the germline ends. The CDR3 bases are TGTGCCACCTTCTACAGAAACATTCAGTACTTC. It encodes CATFYRNIQYF.

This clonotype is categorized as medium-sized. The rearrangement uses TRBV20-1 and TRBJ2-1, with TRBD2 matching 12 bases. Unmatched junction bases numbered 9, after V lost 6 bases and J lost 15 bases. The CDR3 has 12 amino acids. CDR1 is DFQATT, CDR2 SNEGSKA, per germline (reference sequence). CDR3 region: CSARTSGDSAFF. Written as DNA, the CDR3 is TGCAGTGCCAGGACTAGCGGGGACTCTGCGTTCTTC.

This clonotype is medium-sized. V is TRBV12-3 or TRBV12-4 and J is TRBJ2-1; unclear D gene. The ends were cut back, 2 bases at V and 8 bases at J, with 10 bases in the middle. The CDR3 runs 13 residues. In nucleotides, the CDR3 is TGTGCCAGCAGTTTATCTAGAATCCATGAGCAGTTCTTC. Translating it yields CASSLSRIHEQFF.

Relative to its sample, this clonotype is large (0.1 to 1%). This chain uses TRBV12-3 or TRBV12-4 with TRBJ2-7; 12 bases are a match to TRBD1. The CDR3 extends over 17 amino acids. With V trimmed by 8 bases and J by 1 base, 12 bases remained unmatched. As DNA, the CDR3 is TGTGCCAGCTCCGGGACAGGGGGCTCATCGATTTCCTACGAGCAGTACTTC. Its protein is CASSGTGGSSISYEQYF.

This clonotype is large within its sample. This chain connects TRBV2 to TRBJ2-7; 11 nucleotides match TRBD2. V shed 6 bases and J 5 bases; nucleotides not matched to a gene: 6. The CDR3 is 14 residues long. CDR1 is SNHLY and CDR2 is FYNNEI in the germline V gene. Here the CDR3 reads CASSDSGGGNEQYF. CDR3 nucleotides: TGTGCCAGCAGCGATAGCGGGGGGGGCAACGAGCAGTACTTC. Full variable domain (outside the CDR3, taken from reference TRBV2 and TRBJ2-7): EPEVTQTPSHQVTQMGQEVILRCVPISNHLYFYWYRQILGQKVEFLVSFYNNEISEKSEIFDDQFSVERPDGSNFTLKIRSTKLEDSAMYFCASSDSGGGNEQYFGPGTRLTVT.

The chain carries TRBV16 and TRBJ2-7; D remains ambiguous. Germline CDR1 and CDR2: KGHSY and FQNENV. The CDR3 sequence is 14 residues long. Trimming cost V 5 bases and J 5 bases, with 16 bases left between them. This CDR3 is CASSSQSPINEQYF. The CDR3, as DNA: TGTGCCAGCAGCAGTCAATCGCCTATCAACGAGCAGTACTTC.

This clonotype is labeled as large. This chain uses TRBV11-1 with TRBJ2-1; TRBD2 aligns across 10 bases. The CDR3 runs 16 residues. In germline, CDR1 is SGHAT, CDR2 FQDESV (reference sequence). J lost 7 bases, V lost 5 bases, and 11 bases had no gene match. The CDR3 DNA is TGTGCCAGCAGCCCTAAGCGGGGGGGCTTCATAAATGAGCAGTTCTTC. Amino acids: CASSPKRGGFINEQFF.

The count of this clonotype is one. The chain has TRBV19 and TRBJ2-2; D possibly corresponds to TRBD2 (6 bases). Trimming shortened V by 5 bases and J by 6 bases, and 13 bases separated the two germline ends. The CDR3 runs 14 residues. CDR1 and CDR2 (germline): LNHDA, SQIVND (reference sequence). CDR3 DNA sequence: TGTGCCAGTAGTGCGACTAGTTTTGCCGGGGAGCTGTTTTTT. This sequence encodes CASSATSFAGELFF.

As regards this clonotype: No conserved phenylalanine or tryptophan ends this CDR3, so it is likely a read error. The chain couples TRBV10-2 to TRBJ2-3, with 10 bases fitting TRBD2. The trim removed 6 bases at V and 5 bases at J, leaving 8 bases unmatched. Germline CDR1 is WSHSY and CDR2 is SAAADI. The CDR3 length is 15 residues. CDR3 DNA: TGCGCCAGCAGGATAGAGGCTAGCGGGGGAGATACGCAGTATCTT. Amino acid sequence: CASRIEASGGDTQYL.

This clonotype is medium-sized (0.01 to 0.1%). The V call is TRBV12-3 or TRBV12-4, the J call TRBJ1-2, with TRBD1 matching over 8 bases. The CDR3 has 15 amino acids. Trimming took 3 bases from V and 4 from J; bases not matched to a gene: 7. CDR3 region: CASSLTGDRTYGYTF. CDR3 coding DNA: TGTGCCAGCAGTTTGACAGGGGACCGGACCTATGGCTACACCTTC.

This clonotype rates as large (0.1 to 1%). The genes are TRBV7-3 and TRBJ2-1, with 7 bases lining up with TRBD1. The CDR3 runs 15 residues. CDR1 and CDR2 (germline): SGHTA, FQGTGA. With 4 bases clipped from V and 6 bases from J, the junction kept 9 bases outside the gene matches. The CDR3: CASSSTPGQSNEQFF. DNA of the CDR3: TGTGCCAGCAGCTCAACTCCGGGACAGAGCAATGAGCAGTTCTTC.

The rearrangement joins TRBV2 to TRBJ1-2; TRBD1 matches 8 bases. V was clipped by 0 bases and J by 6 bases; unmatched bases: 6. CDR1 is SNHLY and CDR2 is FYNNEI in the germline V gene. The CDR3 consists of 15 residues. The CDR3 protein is CASSEARTGWNGYTF. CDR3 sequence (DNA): TGTGCCAGCAGTGAAGCTAGGACAGGGTGGAATGGCTACACCTTC.

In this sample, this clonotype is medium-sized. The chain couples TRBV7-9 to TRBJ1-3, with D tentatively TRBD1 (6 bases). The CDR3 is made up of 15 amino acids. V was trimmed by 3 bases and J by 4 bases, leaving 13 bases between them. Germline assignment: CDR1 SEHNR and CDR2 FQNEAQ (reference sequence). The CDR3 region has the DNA TGTGCCAGCAGCTTCGCAGGGGCCCAGGGAAACACCATATATTTT. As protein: CASSFAGAQGNTIYF.

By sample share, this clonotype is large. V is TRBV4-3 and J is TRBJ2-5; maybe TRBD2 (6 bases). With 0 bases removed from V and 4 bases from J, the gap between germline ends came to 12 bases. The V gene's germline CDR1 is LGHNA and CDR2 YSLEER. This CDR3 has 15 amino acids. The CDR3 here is CASSQEGRRGETQYF. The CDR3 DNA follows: TGCGCCAGCAGCCAAGAGGGGCGGCGGGGAGAGACCCAGTACTTC.

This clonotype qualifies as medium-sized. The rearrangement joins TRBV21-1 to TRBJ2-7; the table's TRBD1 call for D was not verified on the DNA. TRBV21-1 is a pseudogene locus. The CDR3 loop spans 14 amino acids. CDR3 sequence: CASTLDRGEYEQYF. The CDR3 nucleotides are TGTGCCAGCACCCTAGACAGAGGCGAATACGAGCAGTACTTC.

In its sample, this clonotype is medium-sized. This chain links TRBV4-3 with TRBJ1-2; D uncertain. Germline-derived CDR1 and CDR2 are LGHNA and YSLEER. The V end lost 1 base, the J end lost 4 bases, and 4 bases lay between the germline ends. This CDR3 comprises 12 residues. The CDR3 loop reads CASSQGIYGYTF. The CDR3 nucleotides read TGCGCCAGCAGCCAAGGGATCTATGGCTACACCTTC.

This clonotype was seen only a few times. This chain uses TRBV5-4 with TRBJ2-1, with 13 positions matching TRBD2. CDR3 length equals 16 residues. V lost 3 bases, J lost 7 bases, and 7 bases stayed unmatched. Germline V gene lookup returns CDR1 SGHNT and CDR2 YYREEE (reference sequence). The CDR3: CASSSGLAGAGNEQFF. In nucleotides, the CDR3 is TGTGCCAGCAGCTCCGGACTAGCGGGGGCGGGTAATGAGCAGTTCTTC.

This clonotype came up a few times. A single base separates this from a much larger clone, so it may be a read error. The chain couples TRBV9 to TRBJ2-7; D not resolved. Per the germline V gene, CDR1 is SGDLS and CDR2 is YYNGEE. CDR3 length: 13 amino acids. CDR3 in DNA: TGTGCCAGCAGCGTAGTTCCCTCCTACGAGCGGTACTTC. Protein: CASSVVPSYERYF.

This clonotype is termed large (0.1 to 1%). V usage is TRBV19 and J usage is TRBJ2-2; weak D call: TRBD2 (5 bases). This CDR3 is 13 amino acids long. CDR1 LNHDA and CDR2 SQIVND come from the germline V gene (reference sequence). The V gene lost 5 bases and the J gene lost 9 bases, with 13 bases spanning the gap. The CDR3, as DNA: TGTGCCAGTAGTTTATCTAGCTTCAGGGAGCTGTTTTTT. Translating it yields CASSLSSFRELFF.

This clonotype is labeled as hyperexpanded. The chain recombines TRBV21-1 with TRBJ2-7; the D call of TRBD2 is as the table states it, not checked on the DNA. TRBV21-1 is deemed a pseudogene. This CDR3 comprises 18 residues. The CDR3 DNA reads TGTGCCAGCAGCACAGCGGCTAGCGGGGGGGTCTCCTCCTACGAGCAGTACTTC. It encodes CASSTAASGGVSSYEQYF.